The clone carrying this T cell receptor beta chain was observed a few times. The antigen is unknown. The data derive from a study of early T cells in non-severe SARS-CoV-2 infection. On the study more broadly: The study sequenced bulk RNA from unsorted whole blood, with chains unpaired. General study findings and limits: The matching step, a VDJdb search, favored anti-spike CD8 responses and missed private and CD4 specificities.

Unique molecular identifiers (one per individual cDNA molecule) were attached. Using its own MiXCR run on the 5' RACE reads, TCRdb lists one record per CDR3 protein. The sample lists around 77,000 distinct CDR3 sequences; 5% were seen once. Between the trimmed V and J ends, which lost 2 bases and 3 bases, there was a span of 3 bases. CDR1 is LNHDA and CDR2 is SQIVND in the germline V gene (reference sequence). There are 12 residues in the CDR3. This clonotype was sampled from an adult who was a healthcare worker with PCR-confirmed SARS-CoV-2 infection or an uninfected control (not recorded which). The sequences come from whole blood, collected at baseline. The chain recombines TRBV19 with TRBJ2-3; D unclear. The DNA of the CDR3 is TGTGCCAGTAGTATACCTACAGATACGCAGTATTTT. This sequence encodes CASSIPTDTQYF.